The rows below give T cell receptor beta chains drawn from one sample of a study of PD-1 blockade in mismatch repair-deficient tumors. Profiled with immunoSEQ multiplex PCR; TCRdb holds only in-frame clones, not every one. The sample lists around 120,000 clones; about 88% were seen once. Sequencing was performed on peripheral blood, taken 44 weeks after starting pembrolizumab. The receptor source for this set is an adult with mismatch repair-deficient cancer. The conserved cysteine and the conserved F or W are not part of the CDR3 here. The order of the fields is V gene, CDR3 protein.

>TRBV11-2
ASTVGGIGGYT
>TRBV5-1
ASSLFPAGVAYNEQF
>TRBV14
ASSQDPGWGQETQY
>TRBV18
ASSRYLAPDPSSYTDTQY
>TRBV2
ASSEYSSGRSSYNEQF
>TRBV14
ASRNRGGYGYT
>TRBV7-9
ASSLGWPGATGELF
>TRBV28
ASSPMVNRNNEQF
>TRBV7-2
ASSFTGRNTIY
>TRBV7-3
ASSLTSGNYNEQF
>TRBV5-6
ASSLYNEQF
>TRBV4-1
ASSQGHLGNTEAF
>TRBV5-1
ASSLAPGQGANGYT
>TRBV6-5
ASKGMWNEQF
>TRBV18
ASSPRTFVYEQY
>TRBV19
ASSIQLAGYNEQF
>TRBV7-2
ASSSRTGGYEQY